The 18 T cell receptor beta chains below all came from one sample that was sequenced in a study of blood T cell repertoires in COVID-19. Only in-frame clones appear in the TCRdb table, and some are missing; sequencing was by immunoSEQ multiplex PCR. The sample shows tens of thousands of clones, around 83% of them seen only once. Sequencing was performed on peripheral blood. These receptors all come from a man older than 75 with active or convalescent COVID-19.

This chain uses TRBV27 with TRBJ1-2, with 7 bases fitting TRBD1. The CDR3 is 15 residues long. Germline V lookup: CDR1 MNHEY, CDR2 SMNVEV (reference sequence). V was pared by 3 bases and J by 4 bases, with 8 bases of the junction left unmatched. CDR3 protein: CASSLGVTGTYGYTF. The CDR3 region has the DNA TGTGCCAGCAGTTTGGGTGTGACAGGGACCTATGGCTACACCTTC.

The chain employs TRBV30 and TRBJ2-3, with 9 bases that match TRBD1. The CDR3 runs 14 residues. Germline CDR1 and CDR2: GTSNPN and SVGIG (reference sequence). V trimming: 2 bases; J trimming: 4 bases; junction bases outside the gene matches: 4. CDR3 sequence reads: CAWSRDRVADTQYF. The CDR3, as DNA: TGTGCCTGGAGTCGGGACAGGGTAGCAGATACGCAGTATTTT.

The chain combines TRBV19 with TRBJ1-5; D not resolved. The germline V gene has CDR1 LNHDA and CDR2 SQIVND (reference sequence). Between the trimmed V and J ends, which lost 8 bases and 11 bases, there was a span of 7 bases. This CDR3 has 9 residues. The CDR3 DNA sequence: TGTGCCAGTGGCAGGACCCAGCATTTT. It yields the protein CASGRTQHF.

The chain carries TRBV6-5 and TRBJ2-3, with 12 bases that match TRBD2. Germline V lookup: CDR1 MNHEY, CDR2 SVGAGI. J gave up 5 bases and V 5 bases, and 5 bases lay outside the gene matches. This CDR3 is 15 amino acids long. The CDR3 loop is CASSRLAGVGDTQYF. CDR3 sequence (DNA): TGTGCCAGCAGTCGACTAGCGGGAGTGGGAGATACGCAGTATTTT.

The chain links TRBV4-2 to TRBJ1-1; 8 positions agree with TRBD1. This CDR3 spans 15 amino acids. J gave up 2 bases and V 0 bases, and 2 bases lay outside the gene matches. CDR1 and CDR2 from the germline V gene are LGHNA and YNFKEQ. The CDR3 DNA sequence: TGTGCCAGCAGCCAAGAAACAGGGGGTAACACTGAAGCTTTCTTT. Protein product: CASSQETGGNTEAFF.

The chain couples TRBV9 to TRBJ1-3; D is unclear. This CDR3 spans 16 amino acids. The germline gives CDR1 SGDLS, CDR2 YYNGEE. V dropped 4 bases and J dropped 5 bases, with 19 bases sitting between them. The CDR3 spells CASSPRPERERNTIYF. The CDR3 DNA reads TGTGCCAGCAGCCCCCGACCGGAGAGGGAGCGAAACACCATATATTTT.

The rearrangement uses TRBV4-2 and TRBJ2-1, with TRBD2 identical over 8 bases. The CDR3 length is 14 residues. The ends lost 4 bases at V and 6 bases at J; junction bases unmatched: 5. In germline, CDR1 is LGHNA, CDR2 YNFKEQ. The CDR3 DNA reads TGTGCCAGCAGCCCCCTCGGGAGGGGCAATGAGCAGTTCTTC. Translated: CASSPLGRGNEQFF.

CDR3 bases: TGTGCCAGCAGCCTCGACCAGGATGGGAATGAAAAACTGTTTTTT. This codes for CASSLDQDGNEKLFF. The J gene is TRBJ1-4, the V gene TRBV6-5; unclear D gene. Germline V gene data show CDR1 as MNHEY and CDR2 as SVGAGI. The CDR3 runs to 15 residues. Trimming pared 6 bases from V and 5 bases from J, leaving 16 bases between.

This sequence joins TRBV4-1 and TRBJ2-2, with D unclear. Germline CDR1 is MGHRA and CDR2 is YSYEKL. Trimming took 0 bases from V and 7 from J, leaving 6 bases between them. The CDR3 is made up of 13 amino acids. CDR3 residues: CASSQDPRGELFF. CDR3 DNA sequence: TGCGCCAGCAGCCAAGATCCTCGCGGGGAGCTGTTTTTT.

In DNA form, the CDR3 reads TGTGCCAGTAGTTCGCCAGGGGCGGCTACTGGCTACGAGCAGTACTTC. Amino acids: CASSSPGAATGYEQYF. The chain carries TRBV19 and TRBJ2-7; D is perhaps TRBD1 (6 bases). CDR1 LNHDA and CDR2 SQIVND come from the germline V gene (reference sequence). V lost 5 bases and J lost 3, with 20 bases in between. The CDR3 has 16 residues.

The V call is TRBV30, the J call TRBJ1-2; possibly TRBD1 for D (5 bases). The CDR3 contains 12 residues. Per the germline V gene, CDR1 is GTSNPN and CDR2 is SVGIG (reference sequence). Trimming shortened V by 4 bases and J by 3 bases, and 9 bases separated the two germline ends. The DNA for the CDR3 is TGTGCCTGGACACCGGGGGACTATGGCTACACCTTC. Its translation is CAWTPGDYGYTF.

V and J are TRBV7-6 and TRBJ1-1; tentatively, D is TRBD1 (6 bases). Looked up from germline, CDR1 is SGHVS and CDR2 is FNYEAQ. Trimming left V 5 bases short and J 0 bases short, with 10 bases between. The CDR3 is 14 residues long. CDR3: CASSTTGMNTEAFF. CDR3 nucleotides: TGTGCCAGCAGCACAACAGGGATGAACACTGAAGCTTTCTTT. The variable domain in full, with the rest retrieved from reference TRBV7-6 and TRBJ1-1, is GAGVSQSPRYKVTKRGQDVALRCDPISGHVSLYWYRQALGQGPEFLTYFNYEAQQDKSGLPNDRFSAERPEGSISTLTIQRTEQRDSAMYRCASSTTGMNTEAFFGQGTRLTVV.

The rearrangement joins TRBV29-1 to TRBJ2-5; 8 bases match TRBD2. Trimming at V came to 5 bases and at J to 3 bases, leaving 5 bases not matched to a gene. The CDR3 has 13 amino acids. Germline V gene data show CDR1 as SQVTM and CDR2 as ANQGSEA. CDR3 sequence: CSVRFGGEETQYF. The CDR3, as DNA: TGCAGCGTTCGTTTCGGGGGGGAAGAGACCCAGTACTTC.

The V and J genes are TRBV5-4 and TRBJ2-3, with 9 bases matching TRBD1. The CDR3 spans 15 residues. The J segment lost 6 bases and the V segment lost 4 bases, leaving 9 bases of the junction unmatched. The germline gives CDR1 SGHNT, CDR2 YYREEE (reference sequence). The CDR3: CASSPGTGKVDTQYF. The CDR3 DNA reads as TGTGCCAGCAGCCCCGGGACAGGGAAAGTGGATACGCAGTATTTT.

The chain joins TRBV5-4 to TRBJ1-1; TRBD1 matches 8 bases. CDR1 is SGHNT and CDR2 is YYREEE in the germline V gene (reference sequence). V lost 4 bases and J lost 2; bases outside the gene matches: 7. The CDR3 consists of 15 residues. The CDR3 protein is CASSPPPGGNTEAFF. CDR3 coding DNA: TGTGCCAGCAGCCCCCCCCCAGGGGGCAACACTGAAGCTTTCTTT.

The rearrangement uses TRBV7-2 and TRBJ2-4, with TRBD2 as a possible D gene (6 bases). Trimming removed 2 bases at V and 0 bases at J, with 11 bases between. The V gene's germline CDR1 is SGHTA and CDR2 FQGNSA. This CDR3 is built from 16 residues. The CDR3 reads CASSLTLALAKNIQYF. The CDR3 DNA is TGTGCCAGCAGCTTAACTCTAGCGCTAGCCAAAAACATTCAGTACTTC.

The CDR3, as DNA: TGTGCCACCAGTTTTCATAAGGGAGGAGATGAAGCTTTCTTT. Its protein is CATSFHKGGDEAFF. The chain is built from TRBV15 and TRBJ1-1, with D hard to call. The CDR3 contains 14 residues. CDR1 is LNHNV and CDR2 is YYDKDF in the germline V gene (reference sequence). V lost 6 bases and J lost 7, with 18 bases in between. Variable domain in full (rest from reference TRBV15 and TRBJ1-1): DAMVIQNPRYQVTQFGKPVTLSCSQTLNHNVMYWYQQKSSQAPKLLFHYYDKDFNNEADTPDNFQSRRPNTSFCFLDIRSPGLGDTAMYLCATSFHKGGDEAFFGQGTRLTVV.

The chain couples TRBV18 to TRBJ2-5; perhaps TRBD1 as D (6 bases). The germline CDR1 and CDR2 sequences are KGHSH and LQKENI. The CDR3 is 15 residues long. The ends were cut back, 4 bases at V and 5 bases at J, with 17 bases in the middle. CDR3 amino acids: CASSQMTGSRETQYF. The CDR3 nucleotides read TGTGCCAGCTCACAAATGACAGGATCCCGGGAGACCCAGTACTTC.